These 11 T cell receptor beta chains share one sample of origin, sequenced in a study of blood T cell repertoires in COVID-19 (dated by TCRdb to the early 2020s). Library creation used the immunoSEQ multiplex PCR assay. TCRdb retrieved this table from immuneACCESS and kept in-frame rearrangements only. Not all clones are present; in checked studies, unresolved V genes account for under half, and no reason is known for the remainder. The sample contains tens of thousands of clones, 82% of them found a single time. The ten biggest clones cover about 32% of the sample. Sequencing used peripheral blood. The origin of the receptors is a human donor in a cohort sampled during active COVID-19.

This chain uses TRBV30 with TRBJ2-3; 8 bases align to TRBD1. The germline gives CDR1 GTSNPN, CDR2 SVGIG (reference sequence). V was pared by 4 bases and J by 4 bases, with 13 bases of the junction left unmatched. The CDR3 loop spans 16 amino acids. CDR3 bases: TGTGCCTGGAACCCCGATCGACAGGGGAGAGCAGATACGCAGTATTTT. Translated: CAWNPDRQGRADTQYF. The full variable domain, in which reference TRBV30 and TRBJ2-3 provide the parts outside the CDR3, is SQTIHQWPATLVQPVGSPLSLECTVEGTSNPNLYWYRQAAGRGLQLLFYSVGIGQISSEVPQNLSASRPQDRQFILSSKKLLLSDSGFYLCAWNPDRQGRADTQYFGPGTRLTVL.

This chain uses TRBV6-6 with TRBJ1-6; TRBD1 agrees at 9 bases. The CDR3 is 20 amino acids. CDR1 and CDR2 from the germline V gene are MNHNY and SVGAGI (reference sequence). V shed 6 bases and J 7 bases; nucleotides not matched to a gene: 22. Here the CDR3 reads CASSTAGKGQGGIRNSPLHF. CDR3 nucleotide sequence: TGTGCCAGCAGCACGGCGGGGAAGGGACAGGGTGGGATTAGGAATTCACCCCTCCACTTT.

The chain employs TRBV6-6 and TRBJ1-3; possibly TRBD1 for D (6 bases). The CDR3 extends over 20 amino acids. V gave up 5 bases and J gave up 1 base, with 27 bases separating them. CDR1 is MNHNY and CDR2 is SVGAGI in the germline V gene (reference sequence). CDR3 sequence (DNA): TGTGCCAGCAGTCGATCTTCAGGGGCGGGTGGGGGCCCATCTGGAAACACCATATATTTT. Encoded protein: CASSRSSGAGGGPSGNTIYF.

The chain employs TRBV19 and TRBJ1-2; possible D gene TRBD1, 5 bases. The V gene's germline CDR1 is LNHDA and CDR2 SQIVND (reference sequence). This CDR3 contains 13 residues. V lost 3 bases and J lost 2, with 7 bases in between. In DNA, the CDR3 is TGTGCCAGTAGTATGGGGGGAAACTATGGCTACACCTTC. It yields the protein CASSMGGNYGYTF.

This clone was seen just once. The V call is TRBV5-1, the J call TRBJ2-2, with 8 bases that match TRBD1. V trimming: 5 bases; J trimming: 0 bases; junction bases outside the gene matches: 3. The length of the CDR3 is 15 residues. Germline CDR1 SGHRS, CDR2 YFSETQ. CDR3 bases: TGCGCCAGCAGAACGGGACAGGCGAACACCGGGGAGCTGTTTTTT. Its translation is CASRTGQANTGELFF.

The chain recombines TRBV7-9 with TRBJ2-7; D ambiguous. The germline V gene encodes CDR1 SEHNR and CDR2 FQNEAQ (reference sequence). Trimming took 6 bases from V and 4 from J, leaving 10 bases between them. CDR3 length: 12 residues. The CDR3 loop is CASSFTFYEQYF. The CDR3 DNA is TGTGCCAGCAGTTTTACTTTTTACGAGCAGTACTTC.

This clone has a single count. The rearrangement links TRBV24-1 to TRBJ2-1; TRBD2 matches 8 bases. There are 16 residues in the CDR3. J was trimmed by 2 bases and V by 7 bases; bases with no gene match: 9. Germline CDR1 reads KGHDR; CDR2 reads SFDVKD. The CDR3: CATSAGREGPYNEQFF. The CDR3 DNA sequence: TGTGCCACCAGCGCAGGACGGGAGGGCCCCTACAATGAGCAGTTCTTC.

A single count supports this clone. This rearrangement joins TRBV4-3 to TRBJ1-1; 10 bases align to TRBD1. The CDR3 contains 15 residues. Germline V CDR1 and CDR2: LGHNA, YSLEER. The J segment lost 11 bases and the V segment lost 3 bases, leaving 12 bases of the junction unmatched. The CDR3 sequence is CASSHDRQGAGRAFF. CDR3 bases: TGCGCCAGCAGCCACGACCGACAGGGGGCCGGGCGGGCTTTCTTT.

The CDR3 loop reads CASSQQGTRGEQFF. The CDR3 DNA sequence: TGTGCCAGCTCACAACAGGGGACAAGGGGTGAGCAGTTCTTC. The chain links TRBV18 to TRBJ2-1; 7 bases match TRBD1. The CDR3 is 14 residues long. The germline V gene has CDR1 KGHSH and CDR2 LQKENI. Trimming at V came to 4 bases and at J to 9 bases, leaving 9 bases not matched to a gene.

The chain recombines TRBV5-4 with TRBJ1-5; D might be TRBD1 (5 bases). Germline-derived CDR1 and CDR2 are SGHNT and YYREEE (reference sequence). V was cut by 2 bases and J by 3 bases, with 21 bases left in between. The CDR3 contains 18 residues. CDR3 coding DNA: TGTGCCAGCAGCTTTACCTGGGGTCAGGGATATAACAATCAGCCCCAGCATTTT. Encoded protein: CASSFTWGQGYNNQPQHF.

The J gene is TRBJ1-6, the V gene TRBV19; D is ambiguous. CDR1 and CDR2 (germline): LNHDA, SQIVND (reference sequence). The length of the CDR3 is 15 residues. Trimming stripped 1 base from V and 5 bases from J, with 9 bases between. The CDR3 sequence: CASSIVRTNNSPLHF. The DNA for the CDR3 is TGTGCCAGTAGTATAGTTCGGACTAATAATTCACCCCTCCACTTT.